The present T cell receptor (beta chain) was sequenced within a study of shared clonotypes between healthy human individuals. Assay: immunoSEQ multiplex PCR; the TCRdb copy retains only in-frame clones and omits some. Of approximately 2,200,000 clones in the sample, more than 85% were seen once. Naive CD8 cells lacked CD45RO and underwent positive selection for CCR7, leaving out terminally differentiated effector memory CD45RA+ cells. Donors comprised healthy HIV-negative adults lacking recent acute infections or vaccinations. CDR3 length: 17 residues. Germline V gene sequence: CDR1 LNHNV, CDR2 YYDKDF (reference sequence). V was cut by 3 bases and J by 0 bases, with 15 bases left in between.

V is TRBV15 and J is TRBJ1-5; D uncertain. This sequence was found in a man aged 18-30 years in good health. Some clones in this sample may be carry-over from other donors' samples. The material sequenced was naive CD8+ T cells from PBMCs. CDR3 sequence (DNA): TGTGCCACCAGCAGCCCCGAGGAAATTTATAGCAATCAGCCCCAGCATTTT. Amino acids: CATSSPEEIYSNQPQHF.